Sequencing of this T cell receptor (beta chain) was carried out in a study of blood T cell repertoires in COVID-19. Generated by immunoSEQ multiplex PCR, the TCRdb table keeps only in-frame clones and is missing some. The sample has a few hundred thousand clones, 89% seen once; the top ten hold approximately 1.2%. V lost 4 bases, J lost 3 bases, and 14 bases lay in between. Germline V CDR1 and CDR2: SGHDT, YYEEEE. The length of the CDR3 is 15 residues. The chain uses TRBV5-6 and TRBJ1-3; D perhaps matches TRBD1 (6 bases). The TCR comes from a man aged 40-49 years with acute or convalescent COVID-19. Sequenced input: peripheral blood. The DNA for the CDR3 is TGTGCCAGCAGCGGACGGACAGTAGATGGAAACACCATATATTTT. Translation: CASSGRTVDGNTIYF.